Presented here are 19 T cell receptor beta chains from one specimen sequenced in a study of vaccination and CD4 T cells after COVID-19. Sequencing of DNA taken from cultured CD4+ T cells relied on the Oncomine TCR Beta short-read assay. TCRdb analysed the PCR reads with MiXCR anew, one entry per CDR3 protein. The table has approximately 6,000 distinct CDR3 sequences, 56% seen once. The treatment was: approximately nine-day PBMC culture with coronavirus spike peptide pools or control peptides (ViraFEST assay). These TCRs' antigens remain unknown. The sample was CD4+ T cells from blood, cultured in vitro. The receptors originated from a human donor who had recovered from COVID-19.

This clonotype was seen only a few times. CDR3 region: CASSLTGNTEAFF. The CDR3 DNA reads TGTGCCAGCAGCCTGACAGGTAACACTGAAGCTTTCTTT. V usage is TRBV7-2 and J usage is TRBJ1-1, with D tentatively TRBD1 (6 bases). V dropped 5 bases and J dropped 2 bases, with 9 bases sitting between them. CDR1 and CDR2 (germline): SGHTA, FQGNSA. CDR3 length: 13 residues.

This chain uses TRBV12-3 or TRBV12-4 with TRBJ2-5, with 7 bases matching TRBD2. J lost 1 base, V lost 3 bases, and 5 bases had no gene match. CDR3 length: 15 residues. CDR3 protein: CASSFSSGSQETQYF. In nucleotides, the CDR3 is TGTGCCAGCAGTTTTTCTAGCGGATCCCAAGAGACCCAGTACTTC.

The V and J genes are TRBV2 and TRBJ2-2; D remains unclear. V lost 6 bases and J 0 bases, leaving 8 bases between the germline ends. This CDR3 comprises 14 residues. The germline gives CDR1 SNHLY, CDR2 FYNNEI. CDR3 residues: CASRPDANTGELFF. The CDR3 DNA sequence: TGTGCCAGCAGGCCTGATGCGAACACCGGGGAGCTGTTTTTT.

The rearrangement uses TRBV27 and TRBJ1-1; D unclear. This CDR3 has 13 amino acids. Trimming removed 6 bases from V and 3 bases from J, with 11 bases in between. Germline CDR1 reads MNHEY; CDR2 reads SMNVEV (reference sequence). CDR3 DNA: TGTGCCAGCAGGAGGGAAACCGACACTGAAGCTTTCTTT. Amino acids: CASRRETDTEAFF.

The CDR3, as DNA: TGCGCCAGCAGTGAGTCGCGACTAGGGGGTAATGAGCAGTTCTTC. This encodes CASSESRLGGNEQFF. The rearrangement links TRBV10-1 to TRBJ2-1; D could derive from TRBD1 or TRBD2 (6 bases each). CDR3 length: 15 residues. Germline V CDR1 and CDR2: WNHNN, SYGVQD (reference sequence). V dropped 0 bases and J dropped 7 bases, with 13 bases sitting between them.

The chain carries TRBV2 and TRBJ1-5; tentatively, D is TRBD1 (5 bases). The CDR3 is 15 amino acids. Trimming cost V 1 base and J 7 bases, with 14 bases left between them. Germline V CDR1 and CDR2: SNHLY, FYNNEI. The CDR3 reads CASSEVKGPRQPQHF. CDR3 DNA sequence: TGTGCCAGCAGTGAAGTTAAGGGGCCCAGGCAGCCCCAGCATTTT.

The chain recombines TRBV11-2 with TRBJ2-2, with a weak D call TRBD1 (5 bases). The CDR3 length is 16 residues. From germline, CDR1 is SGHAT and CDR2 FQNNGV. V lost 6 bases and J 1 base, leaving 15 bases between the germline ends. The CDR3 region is CASSLNTGQNTGELFF. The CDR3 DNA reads TGTGCCAGCAGTTTAAATACAGGACAGAACACCGGGGAGCTGTTTTTT.

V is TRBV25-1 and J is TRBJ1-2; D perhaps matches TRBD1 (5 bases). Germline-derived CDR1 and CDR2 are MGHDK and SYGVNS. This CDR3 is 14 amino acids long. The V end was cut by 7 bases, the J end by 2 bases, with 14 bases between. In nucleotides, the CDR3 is TGTGCCAGCACCCCTGCCGGGGGGAACTATGGCTACACCTTC. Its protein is CASTPAGGNYGYTF.

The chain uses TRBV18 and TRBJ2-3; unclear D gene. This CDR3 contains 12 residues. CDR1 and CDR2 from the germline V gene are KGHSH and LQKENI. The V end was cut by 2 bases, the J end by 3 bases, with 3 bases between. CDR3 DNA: TGTGCCAGCTCACCAACAACAGATACGCAGTATTTT. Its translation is CASSPTTDTQYF.

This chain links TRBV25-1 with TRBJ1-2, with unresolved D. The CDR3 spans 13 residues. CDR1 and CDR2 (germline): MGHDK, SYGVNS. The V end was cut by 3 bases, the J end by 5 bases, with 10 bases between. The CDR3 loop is CASSDGLGYGYTF. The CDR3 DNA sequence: TGTGCCAGCAGTGACGGGCTAGGATATGGCTACACCTTC.

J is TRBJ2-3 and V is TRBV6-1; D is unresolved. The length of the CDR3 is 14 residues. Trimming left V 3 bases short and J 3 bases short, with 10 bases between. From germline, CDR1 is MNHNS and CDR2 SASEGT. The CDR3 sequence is CASSEIRLTDTQYF. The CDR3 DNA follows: TGTGCCAGCAGTGAGATTCGGCTAACAGATACGCAGTATTTT.

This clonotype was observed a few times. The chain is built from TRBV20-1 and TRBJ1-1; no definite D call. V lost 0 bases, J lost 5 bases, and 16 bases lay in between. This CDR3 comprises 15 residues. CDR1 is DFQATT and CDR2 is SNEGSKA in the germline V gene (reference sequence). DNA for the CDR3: TGCAGTGCTAGAGAGAGGGCGCGGTCGAAAACTGAAGCTTTCTTT. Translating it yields CSARERARSKTEAFF.

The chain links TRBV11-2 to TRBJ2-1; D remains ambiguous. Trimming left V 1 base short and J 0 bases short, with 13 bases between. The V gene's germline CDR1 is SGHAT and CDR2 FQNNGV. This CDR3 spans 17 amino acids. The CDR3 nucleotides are TGTGCCAGCAGCTTAGCCCCGACGGGCGGCTCCTACAATGAGCAGTTCTTC. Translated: CASSLAPTGGSYNEQFF. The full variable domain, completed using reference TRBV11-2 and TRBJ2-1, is EAGVAQSPRYKIIEKRQSVAFWCNPISGHATLYWYQQILGQGPKLLIQFQNNGVVDDSQLPKDRFSAERLKGVDSTLKIQPAKLEDSAVYLCASSLAPTGGSYNEQFFGPGTRLTVL.

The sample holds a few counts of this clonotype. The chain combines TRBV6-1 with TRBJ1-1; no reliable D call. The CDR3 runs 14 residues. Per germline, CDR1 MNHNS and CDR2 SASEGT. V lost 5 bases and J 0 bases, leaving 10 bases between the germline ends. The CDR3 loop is CASSTFGVNTEAFF. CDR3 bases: TGTGCCAGCAGTACCTTTGGGGTGAACACTGAAGCTTTCTTT.

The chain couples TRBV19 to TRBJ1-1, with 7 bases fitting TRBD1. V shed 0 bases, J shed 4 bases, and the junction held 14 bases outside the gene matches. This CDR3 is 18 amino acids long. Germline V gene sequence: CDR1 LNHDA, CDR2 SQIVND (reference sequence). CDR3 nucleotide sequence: TGTGCCAGTAGTATAGATCAGACAGGGTTTGTAGGGGCCACTGAAGCTTTCTTT. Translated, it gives CASSIDQTGFVGATEAFF.

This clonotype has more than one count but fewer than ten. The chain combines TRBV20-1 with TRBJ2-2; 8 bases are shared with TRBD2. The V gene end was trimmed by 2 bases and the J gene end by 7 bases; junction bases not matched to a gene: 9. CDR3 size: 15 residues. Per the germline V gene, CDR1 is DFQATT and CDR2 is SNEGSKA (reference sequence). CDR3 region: CSARSHTSGNGELFF. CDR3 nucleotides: TGCAGTGCTAGATCTCACACTAGCGGTAACGGGGAGCTGTTTTTT.

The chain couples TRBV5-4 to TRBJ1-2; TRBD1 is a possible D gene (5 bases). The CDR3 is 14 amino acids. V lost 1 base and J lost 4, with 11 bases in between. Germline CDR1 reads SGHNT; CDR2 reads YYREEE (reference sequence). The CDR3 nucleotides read TGTGCCAGCAGCTTGCAGGGATCCCGCTATGGCTACACCTTC. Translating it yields CASSLQGSRYGYTF. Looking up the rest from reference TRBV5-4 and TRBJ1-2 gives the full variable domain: ETGVTQSPTHLIKTRGQQVTLRCSSQSGHNTVSWYQQALGQGPQFIFQYYREEENGRGNFPPRFSGLQFPNYSSELNVNALELDDSALYLCASSLQGSRYGYTFGSGTRLTVV.

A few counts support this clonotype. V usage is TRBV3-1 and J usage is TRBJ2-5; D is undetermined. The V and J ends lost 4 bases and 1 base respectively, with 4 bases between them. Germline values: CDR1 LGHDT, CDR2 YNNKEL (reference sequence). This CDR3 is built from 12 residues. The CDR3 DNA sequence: TGTGCCAGCAGCCCCATCCAAGAGACCCAGTACTTC. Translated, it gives CASSPIQETQYF.

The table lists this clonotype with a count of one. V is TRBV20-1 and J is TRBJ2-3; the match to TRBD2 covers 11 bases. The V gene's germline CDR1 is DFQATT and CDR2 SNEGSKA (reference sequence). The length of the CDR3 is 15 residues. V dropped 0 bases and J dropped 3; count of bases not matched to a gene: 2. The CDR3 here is CSARDRLAGTDTQYF. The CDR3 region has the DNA TGCAGTGCTAGAGATAGACTAGCGGGGACAGATACGCAGTATTTT.